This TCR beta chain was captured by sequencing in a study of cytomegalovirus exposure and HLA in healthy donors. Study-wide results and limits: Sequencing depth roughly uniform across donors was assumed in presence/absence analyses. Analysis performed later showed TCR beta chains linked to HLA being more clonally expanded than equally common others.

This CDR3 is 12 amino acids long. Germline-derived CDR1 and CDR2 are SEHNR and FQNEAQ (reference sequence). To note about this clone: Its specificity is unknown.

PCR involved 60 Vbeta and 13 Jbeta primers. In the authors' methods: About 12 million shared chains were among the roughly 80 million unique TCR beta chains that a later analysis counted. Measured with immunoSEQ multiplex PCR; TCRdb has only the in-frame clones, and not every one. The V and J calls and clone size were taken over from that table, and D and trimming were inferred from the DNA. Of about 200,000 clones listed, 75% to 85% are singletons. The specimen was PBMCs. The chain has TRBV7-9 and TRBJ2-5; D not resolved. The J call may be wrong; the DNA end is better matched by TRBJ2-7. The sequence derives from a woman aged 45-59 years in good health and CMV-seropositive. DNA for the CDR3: TGTGCCAGCAGCTTAGAGTTTCGCGAGCAGTACTTC. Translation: CASSLEFREQYF.